The source of this T cell receptor (beta chain) is a study of CD8 T cells in Susac syndrome. An amount of RNA that ranged from roughly 0.5 to 1 ug was reverse transcribed with random hexamers. TCRdb recomputed calls from the immunoSEQ multiplex PCR reads with MiXCR, one row per CDR3 protein. The sample records approximately 200,000 distinct CDR3 sequences, 95% being singletons. The sequencing input was CD4+ T cells from PBMCs. The source is a human donor with multiple sclerosis.

The CDR3 bases are TGTGCCAGCAAGCCCGACTCGACATCCACAGATACGCAGTATTTT. Translation gives CASKPDSTSTDTQYF. The gene calls are TRBV3-1 and TRBJ2-3, with D unclear. CDR3 length equals 15 residues. V was trimmed by 7 bases and J by 2 bases, leaving 16 bases between them. CDR1 is LGHDT and CDR2 is YNNKEL in the germline V gene (reference sequence).